The rows below give T cell receptor beta chains drawn from one sample of a study of shared clonotypes between healthy human individuals. Profiled with immunoSEQ multiplex PCR; TCRdb holds only in-frame clones, not every one. The sample has nearly 1 million clones; less than 85% are singletons. The sequenced material came from memory CD4+ T cells sorted from blood. The receptor set was obtained from a man between 18 and 35 years old in good health. CDR3s include the opening cysteine and the closing phenylalanine or tryptophan. A D gene is named only where the DNA matches it firmly. The size field is filled for only some rows; it gives once, few, many or a size class.

V gene: TRBV7-2
clone size: NA
D gene: NA
J gene: TRBJ1-1
CDR3 protein: CASSLEGLKNTEAFF
CDR3 DNA: TGTGCCAGCAGCTTAGAGGGGCTCAAGAACACTGAAGCTTTCTTT

V gene: TRBV5-4
clone size: NA
D gene: NA
J gene: TRBJ2-2
CDR3 protein: CASSLPGFNTGELFF
CDR3 DNA: TGTGCCAGCAGCTTGCCGGGATTTAACACCGGGGAGCTGTTTTTT

V gene: TRBV15
clone size: NA
D gene: TRBD1
J gene: TRBJ1-2
CDR3 protein: CATSDRTGDRGYTF
CDR3 DNA: TGTGCCACCAGCGACCGGACAGGGGATCGGGGCTACACCTTC

V gene: TRBV5-1
clone size: NA
D gene: TRBD1
J gene: TRBJ2-6
CDR3 protein: CASSVTGAVGANVLTF
CDR3 DNA: TGCGCCAGCAGCGTGACAGGGGCAGTTGGGGCCAACGTCCTGACTTTC

V gene: TRBV5-8
clone size: NA
D gene: TRBD2
J gene: TRBJ2-7
CDR3 protein: CASSLAPRGRAVEQYF
CDR3 DNA: TGTGCCAGCAGCTTGGCCCCTCGCGGGAGGGCGGTCGAGCAGTACTTC

V gene: TRBV11-2
clone size: NA
D gene: TRBD1
J gene: TRBJ2-2
CDR3 protein: CASSLQGAETGELFF
CDR3 DNA: TGTGCCAGCAGCCTACAGGGGGCAGAGACCGGGGAGCTGTTTTTT

V gene: TRBV6-5
clone size: NA
D gene: TRBD2
J gene: TRBJ2-3
CDR3 protein: CASRTSGGTDTQYF
CDR3 DNA: TGTGCCAGCAGGACTAGCGGGGGCACAGATACGCAGTATTTT

V gene: TRBV7-6
clone size: few
D gene: NA
J gene: TRBJ1-4
CDR3 protein: CASSPATGLNEKLFF
CDR3 DNA: TGTGCCAGCAGCCCGGCGACAGGTCTTAATGAAAAACTGTTTTTT

V gene: TRBV7-3
clone size: once
D gene: NA
J gene: TRBJ2-2
CDR3 protein: CASSSTANTGELFF
CDR3 DNA: TGTGCCAGCAGCTCGACAGCGAACACCGGGGAGCTGTTTTTT

V gene: TRBV7-2
clone size: NA
D gene: NA
J gene: TRBJ2-1
CDR3 protein: CASIQNGMGSNEQFF
CDR3 DNA: TGTGCCAGCATCCAAAATGGGATGGGGAGCAATGAGCAGTTCTTC

V gene: TRBV5-1
clone size: few
D gene: TRBD1
J gene: TRBJ1-1
CDR3 protein: CASSSGQGNTEAFF
CDR3 DNA: TGCGCCAGCAGCTCGGGACAGGGAAACACTGAAGCTTTCTTT

V gene: TRBV30
clone size: NA
D gene: NA
J gene: TRBJ2-5
CDR3 protein: CAWATGGGRETQYF
CDR3 DNA: TGTGCCTGGGCTACAGGGGGAGGGAGAGAGACCCAGTACTTC

V gene: TRBV4-3
clone size: NA
D gene: NA
J gene: TRBJ2-3
CDR3 protein: CASSQEYGGGTDTQYF
CDR3 DNA: TGCGCCAGCAGCCAAGAGTATGGGGGAGGAACAGATACGCAGTATTTT

V gene: TRBV25-1
clone size: NA
D gene: TRBD2
J gene: TRBJ2-3
CDR3 protein: CASSEIAGRSTDTQYF
CDR3 DNA: TGTGCCAGCAGTGAGATAGCGGGTAGAAGCACAGATACGCAGTATTTT

V gene: TRBV30
clone size: few
D gene: NA
J gene: TRBJ1-5
CDR3 protein: CAWSVFTTRSNQPQHF
CDR3 DNA: TGTGCCTGGAGTGTATTCACAACGCGGAGCAATCAGCCCCAGCATTTT

V gene: TRBV7-8
clone size: NA
D gene: NA
J gene: TRBJ1-5
CDR3 protein: CASSLETGNQPQHF
CDR3 DNA: TGTGCCAGCAGCTTAGAGACGGGCAATCAGCCCCAGCATTTT

V gene: TRBV30
clone size: NA
D gene: NA
J gene: TRBJ1-5
CDR3 protein: CAWSVRSAGRGWGQPQHF
CDR3 DNA: TGTGCCTGGAGTGTACGATCGGCAGGGAGGGGATGGGGACAGCCCCAGCATTTT

V gene: TRBV6-1
clone size: NA
D gene: NA
J gene: TRBJ1-3
CDR3 protein: CASSERNTIYF
CDR3 DNA: TGTGCCAGCAGTGAACGAAACACCATATATTTT

V gene: TRBV30
clone size: NA
D gene: TRBD1
J gene: TRBJ1-6
CDR3 protein: CAFSPGQPNSPLHF
CDR3 DNA: TGTGCCTTCTCACCGGGACAGCCGAATTCACCCCTCCACTTT

V gene: TRBV30
clone size: NA
D gene: TRBD1
J gene: TRBJ2-7
CDR3 protein: CAWRSEDSRGYYEQYF
CDR3 DNA: TGTGCCTGGAGGTCTGAGGACTCCAGGGGGTACTACGAGCAGTACTTC

V gene: TRBV11-3
clone size: NA
D gene: NA
J gene: TRBJ2-1
CDR3 protein: CASSLEQSSYNEQFF
CDR3 DNA: TGTGCCAGCAGCTTAGAACAGAGCTCCTACAATGAGCAGTTCTTC

V gene: TRBV19
clone size: few
D gene: NA
J gene: TRBJ2-2
CDR3 protein: CASSMPGRTGELFF
CDR3 DNA: TGTGCCAGTAGTATGCCCGGAAGAACCGGGGAGCTGTTTTTT

V gene: TRBV15
clone size: once
D gene: TRBD1
J gene: TRBJ2-5
CDR3 protein: CATSLDRVGETQYF
CDR3 DNA: TGTGCCACCAGCTTGGACAGGGTGGGGGAGACCCAGTACTTC

V gene: TRBV30
clone size: NA
D gene: TRBD1
J gene: TRBJ1-2
CDR3 protein: CAWSAGTGDRYGYTF
CDR3 DNA: TGTGCCTGGAGTGCCGGGACAGGGGATCGCTATGGCTACACCTTC

V gene: TRBV18
clone size: NA
D gene: NA
J gene: TRBJ1-5
CDR3 protein: CASSPTGGQPQHF
CDR3 DNA: TGTGCCAGCTCGCCGACGGGGGGCCAGCCCCAGCATTTT

V gene: TRBV5-1
clone size: NA
D gene: TRBD2
J gene: TRBJ2-3
CDR3 protein: CASSETSGGSTDTQYF
CDR3 DNA: TGCGCCAGCAGCGAAACTAGCGGGGGGAGCACAGATACGCAGTATTTT

V gene: TRBV30
clone size: NA
D gene: NA
J gene: TRBJ1-6
CDR3 protein: CAWSVGSFQVDSPLHF
CDR3 DNA: TGTGCCTGGAGTGTAGGAAGTTTCCAGGTGGATTCACCCCTCCACTTT